The 24 T cell receptor beta chains in this list originate from one sample, sequenced in a study of blood T cell repertoires in COVID-19. Measured with immunoSEQ multiplex PCR; TCRdb has only the in-frame clones, and not every one. Of about 40,000 clones listed, about 88% are singletons. Sequenced input: peripheral blood. These receptors all come from a man in his sixties with active COVID-19.

This clone has a single count. The V call is TRBV6-5, the J call TRBJ2-2; 11 bases are a match to TRBD2. The germline V gene encodes CDR1 MNHEY and CDR2 SVGAGI. V was pared by 5 bases and J by 6 bases, with 5 bases of the junction left unmatched. This CDR3 contains 15 residues. CDR3 sequence reads: CASSPLAGVAGELFF. The CDR3 DNA sequence: TGTGCCAGCAGTCCACTAGCGGGAGTCGCCGGGGAGCTGTTTTTT.

The chain is built from TRBV7-3 and TRBJ2-2; the match to TRBD2 covers 9 bases. V was clipped by 7 bases and J by 5 bases; unmatched bases: 11. This CDR3 has 16 residues. The V gene's germline CDR1 is SGHTA and CDR2 FQGTGA. The CDR3: CASTPDLTSGTGELFF. The CDR3 DNA follows: TGTGCCAGCACACCTGATCTGACTAGCGGAACCGGGGAGCTGTTTTTT.

The chain recombines TRBV7-2 with TRBJ2-3; D remains ambiguous. V was pared by 4 bases and J by 0 bases, with 11 bases between. Germline CDR1 and CDR2: SGHTA and FQGNSA. The CDR3 runs to 15 residues. For the CDR3, the DNA is TGTGCCAGCAGCTCCCAGGCTGCTAGCACAGATACGCAGTATTTT. Translation gives CASSSQAASTDTQYF. Variable domain in full (rest from reference TRBV7-2 and TRBJ2-3): GAGVSQSPSNKVTEKGKDVELRCDPISGHTALYWYRQSLGQGLEFLIYFQGNSAPDKSGLPSDRFSAERTGGSVSTLTIQRTQQEDSAVYLCASSSQAASTDTQYFGPGTRLTVL.

The rearrangement uses TRBV6-5 and TRBJ1-3; D remains ambiguous. Germline V gives CDR1 MNHEY, CDR2 SVGAGI. This CDR3 is built from 13 residues. V dropped 8 bases and J dropped 4 bases, with 12 bases sitting between them. The CDR3 DNA reads as TGTGCCAGCTTTAAGCAGGCCGGAAACACCATATATTTT. It translates to CASFKQAGNTIYF.

V gene TRBV7-2 combines with J gene TRBJ1-6; D remains unclear. The CDR3 extends over 14 amino acids. The V end lost 3 bases, the J end lost 8 bases, and 11 bases lay between the germline ends. From germline, CDR1 is SGHTA and CDR2 FQGNSA. The chain's CDR3 is CASSLTGKDSPLHF. In DNA, the CDR3 is TGTGCCAGCAGCTTGACTGGTAAGGATTCACCCCTCCACTTT.

V gene TRBV9 combines with J gene TRBJ2-2, with D perhaps TRBD1 (6 bases). Trimming stripped 4 bases from V and 2 bases from J, with 12 bases between. The CDR3 covers 15 residues. Looked up from germline, CDR1 is SGDLS and CDR2 is YYNGEE. In nucleotides, the CDR3 is TGTGCCAGCAGCTCCCGGACAGAAAACACCGGGGAGCTGTTTTTT. Translation: CASSSRTENTGELFF.

The V and J genes are TRBV4-2 and TRBJ2-1; 11 nucleotides line up with TRBD2. The CDR3 loop spans 19 amino acids. V was clipped by 0 bases and J by 0 bases; unmatched bases: 7. Germline CDR1 and CDR2: LGHNA and YNFKEQ. Here the CDR3 reads CASSQDGLAGGYSYNEQFF. CDR3 in DNA: TGTGCCAGCAGCCAAGATGGGCTAGCGGGAGGATACTCCTACAATGAGCAGTTCTTC.

The chain links TRBV2 to TRBJ1-3, with 7 nucleotides matching TRBD1. The junction had 3 bases not matched to a gene; V was cut back by 2 bases and J by 5 bases. The CDR3 contains 14 residues. The germline V gene has CDR1 SNHLY and CDR2 FYNNEI. The CDR3 DNA reads TGTGCCAGCAGTGAAAGACAGGGTAGAAACACCATATATTTT. This sequence encodes CASSERQGRNTIYF. The full variable domain, its missing parts supplied by reference TRBV2 and TRBJ1-3, is EPEVTQTPSHQVTQMGQEVILRCVPISNHLYFYWYRQILGQKVEFLVSFYNNEISEKSEIFDDQFSVERPDGSNFTLKIRSTKLEDSAMYFCASSERQGRNTIYFGEGSWLTVV.

The sample holds one count of this clone. V is TRBV5-4 and J is TRBJ1-1, with 11 bases aligning to TRBD1. This CDR3 region has 16 residues. CDR1 and CDR2 (germline): SGHNT, YYREEE (reference sequence). V dropped 4 bases and J dropped 4; count of bases not matched to a gene: 9. The CDR3 nucleotides are TGTGCCAGCAGCCCCGGACAGGGGGCTTTGGTCACTGAAGCTTTCTTT. Protein sequence: CASSPGQGALVTEAFF.

The V and J genes are TRBV12-3 or TRBV12-4 and TRBJ2-3, with unresolved D. V shed 6 bases and J shed 4 bases, with 8 bases lying between them. This CDR3 region has 12 residues. CDR3 bases: TGTGCCAGCAGCCCTATAGCAGATACGCAGTATTTT. Protein sequence: CASSPIADTQYF.

The chain uses TRBV13 and TRBJ1-2, with 11 bases aligning to TRBD1. CDR3 length: 15 amino acids. The germline V gene encodes CDR1 PRHDT and CDR2 FYEKMQ (reference sequence). The J segment lost 4 bases and the V segment lost 3 bases, leaving 4 bases of the junction unmatched. CDR3 residues: CASSFGTGGFYGYTF. The CDR3 nucleotides read TGTGCCAGCAGCTTTGGGACAGGGGGTTTCTATGGCTACACCTTC.

This clone was counted once. The rearrangement links TRBV5-1 to TRBJ2-3; no clear D. The CDR3 length is 14 residues. With 0 bases removed from V and 5 bases from J, the gap between germline ends came to 10 bases. Germline CDR1 is SGHRS and CDR2 is YFSETQ. The CDR3 loop reads CASSLGQSGDTQYF. The DNA for the CDR3 is TGCGCCAGCAGCTTGGGGCAGTCTGGAGATACGCAGTATTTT.

The V call is TRBV27, the J call TRBJ2-2; a weak D match, TRBD2 (6 bases). This CDR3 is 12 amino acids long. CDR1 is MNHEY, CDR2 SMNVEV, per germline (reference sequence). Trimming left V 3 bases short and J 7 bases short, with 6 bases between. The CDR3 region has the DNA TGTGCCAGCAGTTTTAGCGGCGGGGAGCTGTTTTTT. This sequence encodes CASSFSGGELFF.

The chain employs TRBV25-1 and TRBJ2-7; TRBD1 aligns across 7 bases. The CDR3 loop spans 17 amino acids. Germline assignment: CDR1 MGHDK and CDR2 SYGVNS. Losses at the gene ends were 1 base for V and 7 bases for J; bases not matched to a gene: 16. CDR3 residues: CASSELRLDEGAGEQYF. The CDR3 DNA reads as TGTGCCAGCAGTGAATTACGGCTCGACGAGGGGGCAGGAGAGCAGTACTTC.

The V call is TRBV11-2, the J call TRBJ2-2, with TRBD1 matching over 11 bases. This CDR3 has 17 amino acids. The germline V gene encodes CDR1 SGHAT and CDR2 FQNNGV. V gave up 1 base and J gave up 3 bases; unmatched junction bases: 4. CDR3 nucleotides: TGTGCCAGCAGCTTAGTGAGGACAGGGGGCTACACCGGGGAGCTGTTTTTT. This gives the protein CASSLVRTGGYTGELFF.

The gene calls are TRBV7-2 and TRBJ1-2; no firm D call. The CDR3 extends over 15 amino acids. V lost 1 base to trimming and J lost 4 bases, with 13 bases between them. CDR1 is SGHTA, CDR2 FQGNSA, per germline. The CDR3 loop reads CASSLETRMAYGYTF. CDR3 sequence (DNA): TGTGCCAGCAGCTTAGAAACACGTATGGCCTATGGCTACACCTTC. Looking up the rest from reference TRBV7-2 and TRBJ1-2 gives the full variable domain: GAGVSQSPSNKVTEKGKDVELRCDPISGHTALYWYRQSLGQGLEFLIYFQGNSAPDKSGLPSDRFSAERTGGSVSTLTIQRTQQEDSAVYLCASSLETRMAYGYTFGSGTRLTVV.

The chain is built from TRBV2 and TRBJ2-5, with 8 bases identical to TRBD1. Germline lookup yields CDR1 SNHLY and CDR2 FYNNEI. The CDR3 loop spans 15 amino acids. Losses at the gene ends were 5 bases for V and 4 bases for J; bases not matched to a gene: 9. The CDR3 DNA reads as TGTGCCAGCAGTCCGACAGGGGTTATTCGAGAGACCCAGTACTTC. This encodes CASSPTGVIRETQYF.

The chain joins TRBV19 to TRBJ2-5; the D gene is possibly TRBD1 (5 bases). This CDR3 is built from 14 residues. V was shortened by 5 bases and J by 4 bases, with 14 bases between the two germline ends. Germline CDR1 LNHDA, CDR2 SQIVND (reference sequence). The CDR3: CASSPGQGAETQYF. CDR3 coding DNA: TGTGCCAGTAGTCCAGGCCAGGGCGCAGAGACCCAGTACTTC. Full variable domain (remainder filled in from reference TRBV19 and TRBJ2-5): DGGITQSPKYLFRKEGQNVTLSCEQNLNHDAMYWYRQDPGQGLRLIYYSQIVNDFQKGDIAEGYSVSREKKESFPLTVTSAQKNPTAFYLCASSPGQGAETQYFGPGTRLLVL.

This rearrangement joins TRBV7-2 to TRBJ2-7; D gene ambiguous. This CDR3 spans 14 amino acids. V was clipped by 1 base and J by 0 bases, with 7 bases between them. Per germline, CDR1 SGHTA and CDR2 FQGNSA. CDR3 loop: CASSLGAPSYEQYF. CDR3 nucleotides: TGTGCCAGCAGCTTAGGGGCCCCCTCCTACGAGCAGTACTTC.

This chain connects TRBV24-1 to TRBJ2-3, with TRBD2 matching 10 bases. CDR1 and CDR2 (germline): KGHDR, SFDVKD. V was clipped by 2 bases and J by 10 bases; unmatched bases: 8. The length of the CDR3 is 15 residues. The CDR3 DNA reads as TGTGCCACCAGTGATTCTGGGCTAGCGGGAGCCCCGCAGTATTTT. Translation gives CATSDSGLAGAPQYF.

The chain has TRBV29-1 and TRBJ2-7; the match to TRBD1 covers 9 bases. In germline, CDR1 is SQVTM, CDR2 ANQGSEA. V lost 3 bases to trimming and J lost 1 base; unmatched junction nucleotides: 4. This CDR3 contains 14 residues. CDR3 DNA sequence: TGCAGCGTTGATGGCGGGACAGGGTCCTACGAGCAGTACTTC. As protein: CSVDGGTGSYEQYF.

There are a few counts of this clone. The CDR3 DNA is TGTGCCAGCAGCCTACAGGCTAGCGGCTACGAGCAGTACTTC. It yields the protein CASSLQASGYEQYF. J is TRBJ2-7 and V is TRBV7-3; the match to TRBD2 covers 7 bases. The CDR3 runs to 14 residues. V lost 5 bases and J lost 3; bases outside the gene matches: 7. Germline V CDR1 and CDR2: SGHTA, FQGTGA.

The chain combines TRBV28 with TRBJ2-5, with 7 positions matching TRBD2. Germline V gene data show CDR1 as MDHEN and CDR2 as SYDVKM. The CDR3 extends over 13 amino acids. The V gene end was trimmed by 7 bases and the J gene end by 2 bases; junction bases not matched to a gene: 4. The CDR3 sequence: CASTPGRQETQYF. Written as DNA, the CDR3 is TGTGCCAGCACCCCCGGGAGGCAAGAGACCCAGTACTTC.

The CDR3 is CASSLDRPGQGSAEAFF. In nucleotides, the CDR3 is TGTGCCAGCAGCTTAGATAGACCCGGACAGGGGAGCGCTGAAGCTTTCTTT. The rearrangement links TRBV11-2 to TRBJ1-1; TRBD1 matches 9 bases. CDR1 and CDR2 from the germline V gene are SGHAT and FQNNGV. The ends lost 0 bases at V and 6 bases at J; junction bases unmatched: 11. The CDR3 runs 17 residues. The full variable domain, with the rest looked up from reference TRBV11-2 and TRBJ1-1, is EAGVAQSPRYKIIEKRQSVAFWCNPISGHATLYWYQQILGQGPKLLIQFQNNGVVDDSQLPKDRFSAERLKGVDSTLKIQPAKLEDSAVYLCASSLDRPGQGSAEAFFGQGTRLTVV.